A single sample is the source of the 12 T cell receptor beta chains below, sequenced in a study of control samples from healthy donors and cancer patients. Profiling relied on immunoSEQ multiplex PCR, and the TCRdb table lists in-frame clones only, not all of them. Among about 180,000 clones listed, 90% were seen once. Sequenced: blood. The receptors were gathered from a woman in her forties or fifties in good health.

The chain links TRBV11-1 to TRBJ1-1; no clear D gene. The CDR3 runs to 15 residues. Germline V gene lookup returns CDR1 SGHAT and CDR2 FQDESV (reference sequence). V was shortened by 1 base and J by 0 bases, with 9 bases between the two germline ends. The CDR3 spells CASSLGAGLNTEAFF. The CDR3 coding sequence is TGTGCCAGCAGCTTAGGGGCAGGTCTGAACACTGAAGCTTTCTTT.

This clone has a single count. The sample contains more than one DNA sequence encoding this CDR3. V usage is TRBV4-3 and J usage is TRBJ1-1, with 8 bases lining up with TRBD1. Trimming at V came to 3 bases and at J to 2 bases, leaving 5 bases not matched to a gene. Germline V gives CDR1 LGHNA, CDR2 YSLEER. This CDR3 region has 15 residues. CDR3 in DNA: TGCGCCAGCAGCCAGGACGGACAGGGAAACACTGAAGCTTTCTTT. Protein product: CASSQDGQGNTEAFF.

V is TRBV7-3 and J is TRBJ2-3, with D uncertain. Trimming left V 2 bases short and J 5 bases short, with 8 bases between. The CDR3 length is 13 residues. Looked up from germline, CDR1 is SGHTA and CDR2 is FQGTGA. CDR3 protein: CASSLGVGDTQYF. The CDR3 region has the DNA TGTGCCAGCAGCTTAGGGGTCGGAGATACGCAGTATTTT.

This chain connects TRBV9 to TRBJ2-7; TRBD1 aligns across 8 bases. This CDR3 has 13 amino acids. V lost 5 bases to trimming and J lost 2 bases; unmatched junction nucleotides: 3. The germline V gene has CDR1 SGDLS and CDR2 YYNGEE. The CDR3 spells CASSPQGAYEQYF. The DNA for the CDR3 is TGTGCCAGCAGTCCACAGGGGGCCTACGAGCAGTACTTC.

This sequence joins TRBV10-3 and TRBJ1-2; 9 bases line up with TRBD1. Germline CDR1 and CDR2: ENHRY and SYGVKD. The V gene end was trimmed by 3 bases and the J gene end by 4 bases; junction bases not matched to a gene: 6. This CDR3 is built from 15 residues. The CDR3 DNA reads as TGTGCCATCAGTGATCTACAGGGGGCTTCCTATGGCTACACCTTC. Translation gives CAISDLQGASYGYTF.

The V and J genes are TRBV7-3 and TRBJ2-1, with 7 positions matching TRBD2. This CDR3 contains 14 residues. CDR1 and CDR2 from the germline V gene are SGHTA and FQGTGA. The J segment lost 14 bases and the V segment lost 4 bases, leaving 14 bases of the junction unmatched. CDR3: CASSSDYSGTTKFF. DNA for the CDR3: TGTGCCAGCAGCTCGGACTATTCCGGGACTACGAAGTTCTTC.

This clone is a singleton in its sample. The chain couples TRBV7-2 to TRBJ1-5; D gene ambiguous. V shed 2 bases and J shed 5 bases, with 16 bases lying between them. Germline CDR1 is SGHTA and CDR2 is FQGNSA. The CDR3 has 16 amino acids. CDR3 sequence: CASSLLGVRLDQPQHF. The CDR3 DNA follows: TGTGCCAGCAGCTTACTCGGGGTCCGCCTCGATCAGCCCCAGCATTTT.

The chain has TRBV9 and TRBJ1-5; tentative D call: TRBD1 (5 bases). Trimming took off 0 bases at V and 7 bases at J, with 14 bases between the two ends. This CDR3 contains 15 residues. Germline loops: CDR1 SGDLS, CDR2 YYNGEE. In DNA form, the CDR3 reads TGTGCCAGCAGCGTAGGGTCAGGGTCTAACCAGCCCCAGCATTTT. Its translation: CASSVGSGSNQPQHF.

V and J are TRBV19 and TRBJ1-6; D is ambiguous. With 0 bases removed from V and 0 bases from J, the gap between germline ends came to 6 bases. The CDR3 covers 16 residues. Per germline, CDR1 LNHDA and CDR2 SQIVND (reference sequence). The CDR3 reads CASSIDGYSYNSPLHF. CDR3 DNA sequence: TGTGCCAGTAGTATAGACGGATACTCCTATAATTCACCCCTCCACTTT. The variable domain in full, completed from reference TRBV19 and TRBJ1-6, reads DGGITQSPKYLFRKEGQNVTLSCEQNLNHDAMYWYRQDPGQGLRLIYYSQIVNDFQKGDIAEGYSVSREKKESFPLTVTSAQKNPTAFYLCASSIDGYSYNSPLHFGNGTRLTVT.

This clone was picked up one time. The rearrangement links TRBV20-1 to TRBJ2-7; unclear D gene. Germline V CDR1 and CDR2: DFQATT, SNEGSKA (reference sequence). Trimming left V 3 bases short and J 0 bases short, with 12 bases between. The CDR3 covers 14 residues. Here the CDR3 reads CSASEAASSYEQYF. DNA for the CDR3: TGCAGTGCTAGTGAGGCGGCTAGCTCCTACGAGCAGTACTTC.

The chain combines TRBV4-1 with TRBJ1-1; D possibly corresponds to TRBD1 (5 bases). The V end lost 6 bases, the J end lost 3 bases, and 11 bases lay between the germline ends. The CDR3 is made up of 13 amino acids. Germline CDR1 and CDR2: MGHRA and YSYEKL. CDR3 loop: CASRPDSYTEAFF. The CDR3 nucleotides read TGCGCCAGCAGACCCGACAGTTACACTGAAGCTTTCTTT.

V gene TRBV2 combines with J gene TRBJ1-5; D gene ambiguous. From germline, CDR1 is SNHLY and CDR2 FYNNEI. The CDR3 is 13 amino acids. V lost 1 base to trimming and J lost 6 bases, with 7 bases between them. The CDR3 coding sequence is TGTGCCAGCAGTGAAGTCCGGGTTCAGCCCCAGCATTTT. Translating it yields CASSEVRVQPQHF.